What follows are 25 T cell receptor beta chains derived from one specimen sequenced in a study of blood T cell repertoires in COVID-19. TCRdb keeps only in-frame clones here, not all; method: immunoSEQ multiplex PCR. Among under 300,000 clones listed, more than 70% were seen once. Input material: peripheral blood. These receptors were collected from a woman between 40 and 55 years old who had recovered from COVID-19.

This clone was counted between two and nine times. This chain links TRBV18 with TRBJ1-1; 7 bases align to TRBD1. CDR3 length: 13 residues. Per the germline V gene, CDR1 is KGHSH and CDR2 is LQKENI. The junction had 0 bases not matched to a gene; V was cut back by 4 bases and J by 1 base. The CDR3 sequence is CASSRDRNTEAFF. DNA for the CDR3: TGTGCCAGCTCACGGGACAGGAACACTGAAGCTTTCTTT.

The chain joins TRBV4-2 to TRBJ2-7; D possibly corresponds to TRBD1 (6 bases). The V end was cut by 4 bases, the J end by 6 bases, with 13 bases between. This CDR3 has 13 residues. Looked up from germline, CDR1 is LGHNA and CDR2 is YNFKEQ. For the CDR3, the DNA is TGTGCCAGCAGCCTAAAACAGGGCCCCGAGCAGTACTTC. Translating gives CASSLKQGPEQYF.

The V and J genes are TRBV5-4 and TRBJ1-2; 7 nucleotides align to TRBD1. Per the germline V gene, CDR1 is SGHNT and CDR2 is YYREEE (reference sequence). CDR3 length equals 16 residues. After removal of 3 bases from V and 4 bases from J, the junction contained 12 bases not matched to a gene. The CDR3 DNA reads TGTGCCAGCAGCTCCCCGGACAGGCGCCAGGGCTATGGCTACACCTTC. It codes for CASSSPDRRQGYGYTF. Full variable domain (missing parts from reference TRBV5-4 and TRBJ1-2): ETGVTQSPTHLIKTRGQQVTLRCSSQSGHNTVSWYQQALGQGPQFIFQYYREEENGRGNFPPRFSGLQFPNYSSELNVNALELDDSALYLCASSSPDRRQGYGYTFGSGTRLTVV.

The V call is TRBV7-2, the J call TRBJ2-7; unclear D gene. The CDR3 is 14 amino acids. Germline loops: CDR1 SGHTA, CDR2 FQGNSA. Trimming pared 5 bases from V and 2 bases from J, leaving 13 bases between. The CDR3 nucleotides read TGTGCCAGCAGCACCACTGGCGGCCCCTACGAGCAGTACTTC. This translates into CASSTTGGPYEQYF.

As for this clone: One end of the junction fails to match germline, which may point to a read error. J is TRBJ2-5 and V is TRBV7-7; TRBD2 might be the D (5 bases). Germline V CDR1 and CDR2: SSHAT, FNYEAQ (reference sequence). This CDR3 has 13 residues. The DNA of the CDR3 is TGTGCTAGCAGCTTCGGGGAACAAGAGACCCAGTACTTC. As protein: CASSFGEQETQYF.

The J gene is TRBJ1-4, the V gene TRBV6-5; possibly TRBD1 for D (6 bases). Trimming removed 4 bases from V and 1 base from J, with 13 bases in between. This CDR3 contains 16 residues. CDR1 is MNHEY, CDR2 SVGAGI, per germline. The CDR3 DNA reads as TGTGCCAGCAGTTTGGCAGGGGCTGGAACTAATGAAAAACTGTTTTTT. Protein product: CASSLAGAGTNEKLFF.

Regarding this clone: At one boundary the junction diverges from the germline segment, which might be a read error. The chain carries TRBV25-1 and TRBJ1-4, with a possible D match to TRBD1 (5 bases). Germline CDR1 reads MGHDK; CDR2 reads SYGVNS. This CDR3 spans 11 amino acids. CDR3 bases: TGTGCCAGCAGTGATATCCAGGGAATGATTTTT. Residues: CASSDIQGMIF. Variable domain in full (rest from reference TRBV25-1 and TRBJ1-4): EADIYQTPRYLVIGTGKKITLECSQTMGHDKMYWYQQDPGMELHLIHYSYGVNSTEKGDLSSESTVSRIRTEHFPLTLESARPSHTSQYLCASSDIQGMIFGSGTQLSVL.

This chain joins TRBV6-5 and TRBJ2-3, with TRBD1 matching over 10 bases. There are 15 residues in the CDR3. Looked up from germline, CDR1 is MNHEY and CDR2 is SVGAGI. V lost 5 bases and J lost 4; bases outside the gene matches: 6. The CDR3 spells CASSTRDRGADTQYF. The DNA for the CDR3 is TGTGCCAGCAGTACGAGGGACAGGGGTGCAGATACGCAGTATTTT.

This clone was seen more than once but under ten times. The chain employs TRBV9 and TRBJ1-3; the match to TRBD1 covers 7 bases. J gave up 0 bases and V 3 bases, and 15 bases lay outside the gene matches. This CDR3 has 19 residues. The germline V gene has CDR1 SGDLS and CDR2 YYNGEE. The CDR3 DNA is TGTGCCAGCAGCGCTTCCACCCACAGGGGCAGCAGCTCTGGAAACACCATATATTTT. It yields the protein CASSASTHRGSSSGNTIYF.

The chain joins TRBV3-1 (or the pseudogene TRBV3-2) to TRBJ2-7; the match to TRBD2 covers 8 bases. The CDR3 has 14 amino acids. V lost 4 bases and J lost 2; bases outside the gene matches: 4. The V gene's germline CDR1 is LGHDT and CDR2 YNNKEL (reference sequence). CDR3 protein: CASSPGGQTYEQYF. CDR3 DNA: TGTGCCAGCAGCCCGGGGGGGCAAACCTACGAGCAGTACTTC.

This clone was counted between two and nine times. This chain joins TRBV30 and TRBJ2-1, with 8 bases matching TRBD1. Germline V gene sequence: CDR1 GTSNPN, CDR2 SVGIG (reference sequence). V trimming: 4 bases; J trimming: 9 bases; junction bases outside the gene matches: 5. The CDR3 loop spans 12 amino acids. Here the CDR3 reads CAWTRGQGEQFF. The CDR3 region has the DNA TGTGCCTGGACCAGGGGGCAGGGTGAGCAGTTCTTC.

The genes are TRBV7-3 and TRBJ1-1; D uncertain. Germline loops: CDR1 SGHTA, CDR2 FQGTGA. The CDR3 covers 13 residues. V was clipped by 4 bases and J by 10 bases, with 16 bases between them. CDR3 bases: TGTGCCAGCAGCTCCTCTAACACTGGCGGAGCTTTCTTT. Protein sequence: CASSSSNTGGAFF.

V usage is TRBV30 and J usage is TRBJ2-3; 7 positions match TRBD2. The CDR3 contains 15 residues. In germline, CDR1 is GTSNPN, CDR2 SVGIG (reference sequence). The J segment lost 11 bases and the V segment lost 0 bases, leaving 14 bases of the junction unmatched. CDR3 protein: CAWSVRSRRWGGQYF. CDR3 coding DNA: TGTGCCTGGAGTGTACGAAGCAGGAGGTGGGGGGGGCAGTATTTT.

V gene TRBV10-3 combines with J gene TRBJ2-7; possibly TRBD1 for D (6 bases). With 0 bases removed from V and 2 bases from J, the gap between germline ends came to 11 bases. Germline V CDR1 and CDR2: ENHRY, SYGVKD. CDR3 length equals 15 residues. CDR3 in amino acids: CAISESGWGPYEQYF. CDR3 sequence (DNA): TGTGCCATCAGTGAGTCGGGTTGGGGGCCCTACGAGCAGTACTTC.

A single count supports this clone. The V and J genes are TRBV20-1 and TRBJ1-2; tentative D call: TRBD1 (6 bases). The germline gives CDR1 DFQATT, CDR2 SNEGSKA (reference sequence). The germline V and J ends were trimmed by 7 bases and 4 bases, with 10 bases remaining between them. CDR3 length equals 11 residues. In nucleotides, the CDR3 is TGCAGTGGACAGGACTTCTATGGCTACACCTTC. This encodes CSGQDFYGYTF.

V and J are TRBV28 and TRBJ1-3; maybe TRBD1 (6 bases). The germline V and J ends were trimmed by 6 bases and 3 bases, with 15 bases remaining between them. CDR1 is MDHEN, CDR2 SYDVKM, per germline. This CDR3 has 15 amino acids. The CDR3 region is CASSPGGLYGNTIYF. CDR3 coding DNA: TGTGCCAGCAGCCCGGGGGGGCTGTATGGAAACACCATATATTTT.

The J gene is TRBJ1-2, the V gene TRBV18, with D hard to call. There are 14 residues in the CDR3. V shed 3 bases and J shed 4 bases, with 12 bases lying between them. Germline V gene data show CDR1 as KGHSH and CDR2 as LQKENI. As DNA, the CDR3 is TGTGCCAGCTCACCTGGCAGACAAAGCTATGGCTACACCTTC. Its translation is CASSPGRQSYGYTF.

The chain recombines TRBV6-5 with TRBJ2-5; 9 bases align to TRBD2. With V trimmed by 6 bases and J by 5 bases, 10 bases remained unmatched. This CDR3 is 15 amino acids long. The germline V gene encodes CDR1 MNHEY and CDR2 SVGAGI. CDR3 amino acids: CASSEGLARGETQYF. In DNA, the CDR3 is TGTGCCAGCAGCGAGGGACTAGCAAGGGGGGAGACCCAGTACTTC.

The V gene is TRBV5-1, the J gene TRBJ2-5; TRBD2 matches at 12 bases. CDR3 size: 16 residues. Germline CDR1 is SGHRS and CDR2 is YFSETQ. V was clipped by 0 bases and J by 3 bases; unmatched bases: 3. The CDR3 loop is CASSLAPSGGEETQYF. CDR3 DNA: TGCGCCAGCAGCTTGGCCCCTAGCGGGGGGGAAGAGACCCAGTACTTC.

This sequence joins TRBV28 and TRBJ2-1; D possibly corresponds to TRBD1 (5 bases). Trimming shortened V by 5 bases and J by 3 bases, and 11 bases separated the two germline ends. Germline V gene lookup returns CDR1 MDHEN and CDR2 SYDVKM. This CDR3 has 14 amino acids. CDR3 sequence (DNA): TGTGCCAGCAGTGAACGACAGCTCTACAATGAGCAGTTCTTC. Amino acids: CASSERQLYNEQFF.

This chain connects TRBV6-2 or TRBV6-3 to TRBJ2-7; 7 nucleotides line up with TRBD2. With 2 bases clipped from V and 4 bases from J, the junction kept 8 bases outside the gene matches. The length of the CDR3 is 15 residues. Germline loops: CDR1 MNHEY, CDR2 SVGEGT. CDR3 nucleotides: TGTGCCAGCAGTTACGACAGCGGGATACTATACGAGCAGTACTTC. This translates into CASSYDSGILYEQYF.

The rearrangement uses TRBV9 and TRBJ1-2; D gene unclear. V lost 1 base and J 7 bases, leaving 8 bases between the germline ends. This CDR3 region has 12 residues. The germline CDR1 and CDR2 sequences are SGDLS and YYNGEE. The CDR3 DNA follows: TGTGCCAGCAGCGTACAAGACTCTGGCTACACCTTC. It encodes CASSVQDSGYTF.

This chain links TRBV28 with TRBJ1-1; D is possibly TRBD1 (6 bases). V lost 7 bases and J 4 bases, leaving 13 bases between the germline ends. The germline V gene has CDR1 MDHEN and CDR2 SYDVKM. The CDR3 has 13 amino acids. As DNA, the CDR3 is TGTGCCAGCAATCCACAGGGCGGCACTGAAGCTTTCTTT. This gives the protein CASNPQGGTEAFF.

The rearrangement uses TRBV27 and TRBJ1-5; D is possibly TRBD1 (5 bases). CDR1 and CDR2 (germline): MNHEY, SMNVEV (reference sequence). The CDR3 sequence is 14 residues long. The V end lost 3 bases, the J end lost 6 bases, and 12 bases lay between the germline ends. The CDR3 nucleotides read TGTGCCAGCAGTTTCCGGCAGGGTGGTCAGCCCCAGCATTTT. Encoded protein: CASSFRQGGQPQHF.

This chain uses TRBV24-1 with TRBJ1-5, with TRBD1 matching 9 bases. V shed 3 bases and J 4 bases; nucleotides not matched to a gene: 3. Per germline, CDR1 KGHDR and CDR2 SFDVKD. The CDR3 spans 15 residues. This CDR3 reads CATSDRGQGNQPQHF. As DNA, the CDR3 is TGTGCCACCAGTGATCGGGGACAGGGAAATCAGCCCCAGCATTTT.